The present entry profiles one T cell receptor (beta chain) with its context. The antigen remains undetermined. The record originates from a study of T cell responses to AZD1222 COVID-19 vaccine. Study details: Second-dose intervals of approximately 4 or approximately 12 weeks were pooled. Study-wide points: Reports say nearly half of spike-specific TCRs go after unmutated variant regions. Repertoire sampling occurred only after the peak T cell response. A rise in Spike-specific TCR breadth and depth followed two AZD1222 doses.

Produced via immunoSEQ multiplex PCR; TCRdb's table is partial and in-frame only. The sample includes about 130,000 clones, roughly 90% of them seen just once. The sample consisted of peripheral blood, taken on day 0 of AZD1222 vaccination. The receptor was isolated from an adult in good health.

The CDR3 DNA reads TGTGCCATCAGTGAGCCGGGAGGGGTCAGGTACCAAGAGACCCAGTACTTC. This sequence encodes CAISEPGGVRYQETQYF. The chain employs TRBV10-3 and TRBJ2-5; 8 nucleotides align to TRBD2. After removal of 2 bases from V and 0 bases from J, the junction contained 8 bases not matched to a gene. Germline V lookup: CDR1 ENHRY, CDR2 SYGVKD. The CDR3 has 17 amino acids.